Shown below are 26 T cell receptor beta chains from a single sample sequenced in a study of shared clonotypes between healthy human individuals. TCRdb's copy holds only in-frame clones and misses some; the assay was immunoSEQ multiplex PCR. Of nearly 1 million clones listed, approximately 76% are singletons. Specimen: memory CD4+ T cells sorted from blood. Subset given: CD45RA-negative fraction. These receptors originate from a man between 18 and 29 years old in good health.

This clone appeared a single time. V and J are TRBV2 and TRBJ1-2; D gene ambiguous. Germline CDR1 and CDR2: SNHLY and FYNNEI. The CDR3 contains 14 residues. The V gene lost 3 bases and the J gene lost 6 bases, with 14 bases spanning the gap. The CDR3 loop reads CASSEEPPGNGYTF. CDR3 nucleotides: TGTGCCAGCAGTGAGGAGCCCCCCGGGAATGGCTACACCTTC.

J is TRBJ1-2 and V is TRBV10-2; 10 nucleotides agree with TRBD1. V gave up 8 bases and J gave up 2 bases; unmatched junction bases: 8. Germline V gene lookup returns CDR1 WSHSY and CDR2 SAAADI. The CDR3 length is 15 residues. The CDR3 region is CASANLGQGNYGYTF. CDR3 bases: TGCGCCAGCGCAAACTTGGGACAGGGGAACTATGGCTACACCTTC.

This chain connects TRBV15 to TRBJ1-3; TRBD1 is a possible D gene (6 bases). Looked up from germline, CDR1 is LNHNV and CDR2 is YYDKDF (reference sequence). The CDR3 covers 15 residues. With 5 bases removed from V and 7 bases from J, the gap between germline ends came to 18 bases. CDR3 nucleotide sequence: TGTGCCACCAGCGGAGGGACAAATCCTGCGAACACCATATATTTT. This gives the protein CATSGGTNPANTIYF.

CDR3: CASSPDLGSPLHF. CDR3 DNA sequence: TGTGCCAGCAGCCCCGACTTGGGTTCACCCCTCCACTTT. This rearrangement joins TRBV7-2 to TRBJ1-6; no reliable D call. This CDR3 has 13 residues. Germline CDR1 and CDR2: SGHTA and FQGNSA. V was cut by 5 bases and J by 9 bases, with 11 bases left in between.

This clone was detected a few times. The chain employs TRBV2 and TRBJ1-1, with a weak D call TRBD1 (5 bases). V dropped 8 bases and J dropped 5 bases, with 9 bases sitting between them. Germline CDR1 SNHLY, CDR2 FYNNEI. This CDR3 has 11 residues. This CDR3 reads CASSPGTEAFF. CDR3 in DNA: TGTGCCAGCTCGCCAGGGACTGAAGCTTTCTTT.

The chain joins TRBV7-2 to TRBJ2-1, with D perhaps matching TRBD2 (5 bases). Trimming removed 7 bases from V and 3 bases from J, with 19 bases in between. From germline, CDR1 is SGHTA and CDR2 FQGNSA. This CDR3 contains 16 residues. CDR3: CASNQPGGRIYNEQFF. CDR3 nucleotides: TGTGCCAGCAACCAACCCGGAGGAAGGATCTACAATGAGCAGTTCTTC.

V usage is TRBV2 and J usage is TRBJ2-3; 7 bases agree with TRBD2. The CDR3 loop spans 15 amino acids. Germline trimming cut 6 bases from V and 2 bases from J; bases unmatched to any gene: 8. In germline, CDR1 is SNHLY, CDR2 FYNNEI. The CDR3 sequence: CASRGGRGITDTQYF. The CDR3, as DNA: TGTGCCAGCAGAGGTGGGCGGGGGATCACAGATACGCAGTATTTT.

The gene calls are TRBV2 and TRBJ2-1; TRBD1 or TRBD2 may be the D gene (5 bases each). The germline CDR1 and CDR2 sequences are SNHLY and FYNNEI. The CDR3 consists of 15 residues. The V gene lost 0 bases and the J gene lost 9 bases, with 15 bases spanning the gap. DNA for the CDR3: TGTGCCAGCAGTGAAGCGGGGACCGTCGGGTCTGAGCAGTTCTTC. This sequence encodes CASSEAGTVGSEQFF.

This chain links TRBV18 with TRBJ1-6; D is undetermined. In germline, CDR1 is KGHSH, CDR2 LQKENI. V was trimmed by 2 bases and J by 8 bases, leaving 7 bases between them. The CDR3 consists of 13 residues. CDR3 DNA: TGTGCCAGCTCACCAGAAAGCTATTCACCCCTCCACTTT. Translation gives CASSPESYSPLHF.

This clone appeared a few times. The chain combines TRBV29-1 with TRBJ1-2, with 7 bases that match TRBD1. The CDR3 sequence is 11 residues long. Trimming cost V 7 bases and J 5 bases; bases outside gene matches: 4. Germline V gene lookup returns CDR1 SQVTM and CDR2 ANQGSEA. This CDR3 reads CSGQGEYGYTF. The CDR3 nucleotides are TGCAGCGGACAGGGTGAATATGGCTACACCTTC.

The CDR3 protein is CASSLGDSAGSYTF. CDR3 nucleotide sequence: TGCGCCAGCAGCTTGGGAGACAGCGCGGGAAGCTACACCTTC. The chain recombines TRBV5-1 with TRBJ1-2; D may be TRBD1 (5 bases). V shed 0 bases and J shed 9 bases, with 15 bases lying between them. The V gene's germline CDR1 is SGHRS and CDR2 YFSETQ. CDR3 length: 14 residues.

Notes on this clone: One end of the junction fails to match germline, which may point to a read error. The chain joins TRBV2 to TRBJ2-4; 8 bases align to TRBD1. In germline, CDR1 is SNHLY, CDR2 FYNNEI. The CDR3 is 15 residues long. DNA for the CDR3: TGTGCCAGCAGAGAAGACAGGGGCCGGGGAAACATTCAGTACTTC. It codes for CASREDRGRGNIQYF.

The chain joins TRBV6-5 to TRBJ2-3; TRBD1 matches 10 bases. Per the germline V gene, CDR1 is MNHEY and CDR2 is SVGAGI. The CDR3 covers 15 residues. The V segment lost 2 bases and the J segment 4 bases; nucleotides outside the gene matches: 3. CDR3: CASSYGTGVADTQYF. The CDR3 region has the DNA TGTGCCAGCAGTTACGGGACAGGGGTCGCAGATACGCAGTATTTT.

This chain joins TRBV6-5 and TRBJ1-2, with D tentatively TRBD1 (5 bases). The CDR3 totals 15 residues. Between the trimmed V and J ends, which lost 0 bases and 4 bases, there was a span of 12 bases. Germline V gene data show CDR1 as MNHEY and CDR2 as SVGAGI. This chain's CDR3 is CASSYSTRQTYGYTF. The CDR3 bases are TGTGCCAGCAGTTACTCGACCAGACAGACCTATGGCTACACCTTC.

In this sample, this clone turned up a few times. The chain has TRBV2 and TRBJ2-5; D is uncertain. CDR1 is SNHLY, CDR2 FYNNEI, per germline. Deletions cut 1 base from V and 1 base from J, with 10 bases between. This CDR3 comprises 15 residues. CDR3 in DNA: TGTGCCAGCAGTGAAGGAAGAGTACTCCAAGAGACCCAGTACTTC. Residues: CASSEGRVLQETQYF. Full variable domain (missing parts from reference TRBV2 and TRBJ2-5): EPEVTQTPSHQVTQMGQEVILRCVPISNHLYFYWYRQILGQKVEFLVSFYNNEISEKSEIFDDQFSVERPDGSNFTLKIRSTKLEDSAMYFCASSEGRVLQETQYFGPGTRLLVL.

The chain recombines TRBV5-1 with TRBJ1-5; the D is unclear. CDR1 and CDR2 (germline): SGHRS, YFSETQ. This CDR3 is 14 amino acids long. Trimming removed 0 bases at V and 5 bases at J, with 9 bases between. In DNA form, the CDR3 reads TGCGCCAGCAGCTTGGCAGGAATGGATCAGCCCCAGCATTTT. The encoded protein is CASSLAGMDQPQHF.

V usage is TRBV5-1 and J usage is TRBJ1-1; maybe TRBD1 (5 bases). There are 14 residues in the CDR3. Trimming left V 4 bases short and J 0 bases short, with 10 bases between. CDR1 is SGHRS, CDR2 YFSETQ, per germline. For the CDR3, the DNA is TGCGCCAGCAGCCCCCAGGGCCTGAACACTGAAGCTTTCTTT. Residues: CASSPQGLNTEAFF.

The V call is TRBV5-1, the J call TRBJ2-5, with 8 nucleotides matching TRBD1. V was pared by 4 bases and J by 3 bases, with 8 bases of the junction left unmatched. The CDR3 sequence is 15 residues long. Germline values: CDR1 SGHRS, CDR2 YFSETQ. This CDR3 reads CASSPRTGTKETQYF. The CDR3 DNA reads TGCGCCAGCAGCCCTAGGACAGGGACGAAAGAGACCCAGTACTTC.

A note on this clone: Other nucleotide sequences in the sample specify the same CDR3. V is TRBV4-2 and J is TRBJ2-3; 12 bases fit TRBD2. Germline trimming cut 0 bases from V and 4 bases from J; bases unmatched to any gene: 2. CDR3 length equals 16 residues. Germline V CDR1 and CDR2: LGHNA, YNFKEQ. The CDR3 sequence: CASSQDLAGGADTQYF. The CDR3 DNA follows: TGTGCCAGCAGCCAAGACCTAGCGGGGGGGGCAGATACGCAGTATTTT.

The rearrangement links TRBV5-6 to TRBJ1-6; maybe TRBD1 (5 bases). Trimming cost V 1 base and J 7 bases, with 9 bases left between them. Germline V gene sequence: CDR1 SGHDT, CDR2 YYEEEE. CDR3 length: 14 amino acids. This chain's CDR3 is CASSLRDLNSPLHF. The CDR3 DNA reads TGTGCCAGCAGCTTGCGGGACCTAAATTCACCCCTCCACTTT.

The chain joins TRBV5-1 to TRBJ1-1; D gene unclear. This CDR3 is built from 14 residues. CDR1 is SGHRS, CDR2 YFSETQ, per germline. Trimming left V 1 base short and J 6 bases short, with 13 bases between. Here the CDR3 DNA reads TGCGCCAGCAGCTTGCGGTCCGTAAACGCTGAAGCTTTCTTT. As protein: CASSLRSVNAEAFF. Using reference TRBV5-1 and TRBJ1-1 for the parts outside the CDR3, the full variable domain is KAGVTQTPRYLIKTRGQQVTLSCSPISGHRSVSWYQQTPGQGLQFLFEYFSETQRNKGNFPGRFSGRQFSNSRSEMNVSTLELGDSALYLCASSLRSVNAEAFFGQGTRLTVV.

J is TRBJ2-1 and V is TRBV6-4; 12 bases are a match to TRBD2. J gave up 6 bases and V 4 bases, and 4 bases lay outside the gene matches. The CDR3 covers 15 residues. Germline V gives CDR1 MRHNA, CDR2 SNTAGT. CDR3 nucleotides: TGTGCCAGCAGTGGGACTAGCGGGATGCCCAATGAGCAGTTCTTC. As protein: CASSGTSGMPNEQFF.

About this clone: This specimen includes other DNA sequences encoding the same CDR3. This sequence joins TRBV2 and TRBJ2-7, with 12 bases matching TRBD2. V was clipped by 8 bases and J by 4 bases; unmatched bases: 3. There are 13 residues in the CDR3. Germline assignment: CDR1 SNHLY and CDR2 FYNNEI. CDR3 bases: TGTGCCAGCGGACTAGCGGGGTTATACGAGCAGTACTTC. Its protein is CASGLAGLYEQYF.

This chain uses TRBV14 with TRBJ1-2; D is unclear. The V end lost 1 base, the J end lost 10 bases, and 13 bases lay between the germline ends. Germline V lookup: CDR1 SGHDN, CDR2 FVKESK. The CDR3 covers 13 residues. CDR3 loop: CASSQVLKGYYTF. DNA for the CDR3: TGTGCCAGCAGCCAAGTTCTAAAGGGATACTACACCTTC.

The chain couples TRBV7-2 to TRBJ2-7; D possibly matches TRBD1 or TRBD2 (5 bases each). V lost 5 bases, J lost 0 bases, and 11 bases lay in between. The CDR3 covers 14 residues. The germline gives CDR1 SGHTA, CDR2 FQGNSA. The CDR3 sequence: CASSPGRNSYEQYF. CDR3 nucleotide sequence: TGTGCCAGCAGCCCGGGACGGAACTCCTACGAGCAGTACTTC.

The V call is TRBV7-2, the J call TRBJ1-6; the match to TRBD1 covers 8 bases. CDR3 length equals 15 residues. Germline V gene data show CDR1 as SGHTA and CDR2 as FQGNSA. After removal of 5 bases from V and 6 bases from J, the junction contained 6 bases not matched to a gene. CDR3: CASSLDRGPNSPLHF. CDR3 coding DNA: TGTGCCAGCAGCCTAGACAGGGGACCTAATTCACCCCTCCACTTT.